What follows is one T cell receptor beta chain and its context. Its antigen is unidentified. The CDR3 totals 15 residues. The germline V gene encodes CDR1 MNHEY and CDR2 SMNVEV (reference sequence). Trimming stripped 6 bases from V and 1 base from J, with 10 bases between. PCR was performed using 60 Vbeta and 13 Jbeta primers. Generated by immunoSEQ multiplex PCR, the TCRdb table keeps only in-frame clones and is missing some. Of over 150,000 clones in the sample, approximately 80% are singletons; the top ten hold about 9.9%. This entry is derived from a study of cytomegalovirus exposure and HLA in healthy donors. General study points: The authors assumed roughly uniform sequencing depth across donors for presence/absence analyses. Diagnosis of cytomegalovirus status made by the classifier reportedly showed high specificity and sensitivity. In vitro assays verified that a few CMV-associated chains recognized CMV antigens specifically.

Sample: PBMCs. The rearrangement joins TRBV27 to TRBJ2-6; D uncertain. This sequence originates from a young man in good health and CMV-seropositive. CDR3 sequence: CASRKLYSGANVLTF. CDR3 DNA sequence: TGTGCCAGCAGGAAACTATATTCTGGGGCCAACGTCCTGACTTTC.